This T cell receptor (beta chain) derives from a study of T cell responses to AZD1222 COVID-19 vaccine. Across the whole study: Pooling was applied to second doses at about 4 or about 12 weeks. Study results and caveats: The reported proportion of spike-specific TCRs targeting unmutated variant regions was nearly half. Along spike, vaccine-associated CD4 TCRs were found throughout, with dominance at 160-218 and 743-854.

Profiling relied on immunoSEQ multiplex PCR, and the TCRdb table lists in-frame clones only, not all of them. The sample records about 130,000 clones, roughly 84% being singletons. A note on this clone: Its target is unknown.

The V gene end was trimmed by 0 bases and the J gene end by 5 bases; junction bases not matched to a gene: 3. This CDR3 contains 15 residues. CDR1 SGDLS and CDR2 YYNGEE come from the germline V gene. Here the sequenced sample was peripheral blood, taken on day 0 of AZD1222 vaccination. The genes are TRBV9 and TRBJ2-2; the match to TRBD2 covers 8 bases. The receptor comes from an adult in good health. CDR3 nucleotide sequence: TGTGCCAGCAGCGTAGGCTCTAGCGGGACCGGGGAGCTGTTTTTT. Protein sequence: CASSVGSSGTGELFF.